The clone carrying this TCR beta chain appeared a single time. RNA amounts of about 0.45 to 1 ug underwent reverse transcription with random hexamers. The TCR beta CDR3 was amplified by immunoSEQ multiplex PCR across 54 Vbeta, 13 Jbeta. TCRdb analysed the immunoSEQ multiplex PCR reads with MiXCR anew, one entry per CDR3 protein. The profile shows around 190,000 distinct CDR3 sequences, under 95% of them singletons. V lost 4 bases to trimming and J lost 3 bases, with 5 bases between them. The germline V gene has CDR1 MNHEY and CDR2 SVGEGT. The CDR3 runs 12 residues. The sample comes from a study of CD8 T cells in Susac syndrome. The sequenced target, TCR beta, came from blood CD8+ and CD4+ T cells. The CD8+ and CD4+ T cells were isolated magnetically using a negative isolation approach, whereas the TEMRA cells were enriched by FACS.

What was sequenced was CD4+ T cells from PBMCs. V and J are TRBV6-2 or TRBV6-3 and TRBJ2-3; D is uncertain. The clonotype originates from a human donor in good health. CDR3 residues: CASSWLTDTQYF. CDR3 sequence (DNA): TGTGCCAGCAGTTGGTTGACAGATACGCAGTATTTT.